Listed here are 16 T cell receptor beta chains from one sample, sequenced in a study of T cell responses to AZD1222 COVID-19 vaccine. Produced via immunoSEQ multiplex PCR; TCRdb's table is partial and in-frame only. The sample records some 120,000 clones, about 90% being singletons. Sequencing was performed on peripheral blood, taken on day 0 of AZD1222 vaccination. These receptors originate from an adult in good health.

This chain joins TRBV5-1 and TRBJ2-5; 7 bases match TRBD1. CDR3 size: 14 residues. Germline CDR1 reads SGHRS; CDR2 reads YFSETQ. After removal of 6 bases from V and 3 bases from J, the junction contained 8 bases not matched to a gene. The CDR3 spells CASNGQGVKETQYF. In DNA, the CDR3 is TGCGCCAGCAATGGTCAGGGGGTAAAAGAGACCCAGTACTTC.

The CDR3 nucleotides are TGTGCCAGTGGGGGGGGTTCCCAGCCCCAGCATTTT. This encodes CASGGGSQPQHF. The rearrangement joins TRBV6-5 to TRBJ1-5, with D tentatively TRBD1 (5 bases). Germline V CDR1 and CDR2: MNHEY, SVGAGI. CDR3 size: 12 residues. V dropped 9 bases and J dropped 7 bases, with 13 bases sitting between them.

CDR3 sequence reads: CASRIGTGDSPLHF. The DNA for the CDR3 is TGTGCCAGCAGAATCGGGACAGGGGATTCACCCCTCCACTTT. This chain joins TRBV28 and TRBJ1-6; 10 bases are shared with TRBD1. V lost 6 bases to trimming and J lost 8 bases; unmatched junction nucleotides: 4. This CDR3 is built from 14 residues. Germline V gene lookup returns CDR1 MDHEN and CDR2 SYDVKM.

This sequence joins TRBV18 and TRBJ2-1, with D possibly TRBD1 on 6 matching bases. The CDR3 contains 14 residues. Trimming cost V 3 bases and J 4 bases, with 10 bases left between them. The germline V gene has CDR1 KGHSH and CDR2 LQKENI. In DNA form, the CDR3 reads TGTGCCAGCTCACCCGGGACAAATTACAATGAGCAGTTCTTC. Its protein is CASSPGTNYNEQFF.

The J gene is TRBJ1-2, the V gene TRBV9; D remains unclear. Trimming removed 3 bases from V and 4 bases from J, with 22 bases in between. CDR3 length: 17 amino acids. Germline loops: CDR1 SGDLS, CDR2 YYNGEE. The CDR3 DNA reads TGTGCCAGCAGCGCCCCCGCGGGAGCAACGATTCCCTATGGCTACACCTTC. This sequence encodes CASSAPAGATIPYGYTF.

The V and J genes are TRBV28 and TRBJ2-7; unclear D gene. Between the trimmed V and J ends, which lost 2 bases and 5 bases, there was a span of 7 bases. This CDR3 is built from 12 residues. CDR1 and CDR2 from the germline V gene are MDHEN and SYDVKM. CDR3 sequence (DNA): TGTGCCAGCAGTTTAGATGGGAACGAGCAGTACTTC. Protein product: CASSLDGNEQYF.

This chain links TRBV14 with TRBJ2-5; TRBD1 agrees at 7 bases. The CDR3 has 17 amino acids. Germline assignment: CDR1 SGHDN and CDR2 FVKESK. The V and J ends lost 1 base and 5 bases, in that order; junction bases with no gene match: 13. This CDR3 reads CASSQGSGTVRRETQYF. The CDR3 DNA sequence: TGTGCCAGCAGCCAAGGGTCGGGGACAGTCCGTCGGGAGACCCAGTACTTC.

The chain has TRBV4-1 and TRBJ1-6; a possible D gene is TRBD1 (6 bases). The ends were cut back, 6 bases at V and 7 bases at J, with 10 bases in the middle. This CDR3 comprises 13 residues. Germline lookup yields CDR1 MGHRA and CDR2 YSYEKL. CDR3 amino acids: CASRTGVNSPLHF. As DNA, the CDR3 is TGCGCCAGCAGGACAGGTGTGAATTCACCCCTCCACTTT.

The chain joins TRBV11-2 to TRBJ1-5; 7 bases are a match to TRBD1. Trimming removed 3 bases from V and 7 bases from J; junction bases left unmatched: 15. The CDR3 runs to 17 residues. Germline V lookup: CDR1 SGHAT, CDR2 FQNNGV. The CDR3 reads CASSFKSPRQGRQPQHF. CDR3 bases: TGTGCCAGCAGCTTCAAGAGTCCGAGACAGGGTCGCCAGCCCCAGCATTTT. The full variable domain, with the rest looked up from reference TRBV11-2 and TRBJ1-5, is EAGVAQSPRYKIIEKRQSVAFWCNPISGHATLYWYQQILGQGPKLLIQFQNNGVVDDSQLPKDRFSAERLKGVDSTLKIQPAKLEDSAVYLCASSFKSPRQGRQPQHFGDGTRLSIL.

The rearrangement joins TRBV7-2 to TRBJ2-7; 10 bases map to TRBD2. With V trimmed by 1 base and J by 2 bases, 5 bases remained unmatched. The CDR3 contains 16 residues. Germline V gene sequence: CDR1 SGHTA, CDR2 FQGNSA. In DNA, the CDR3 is TGTGCCAGCAGCTTAGTCGCAGCGGGAGGGGCCTACGAGCAGTACTTC. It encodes CASSLVAAGGAYEQYF. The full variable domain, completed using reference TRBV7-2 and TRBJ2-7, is GAGVSQSPSNKVTEKGKDVELRCDPISGHTALYWYRQSLGQGLEFLIYFQGNSAPDKSGLPSDRFSAERTGGSVSTLTIQRTQQEDSAVYLCASSLVAAGGAYEQYFGPGTRLTVT.

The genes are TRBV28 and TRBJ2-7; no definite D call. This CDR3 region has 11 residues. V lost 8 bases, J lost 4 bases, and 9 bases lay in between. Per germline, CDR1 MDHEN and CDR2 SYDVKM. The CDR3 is CASGPGYEQYF. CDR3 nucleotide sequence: TGTGCCAGCGGCCCCGGGTACGAGCAGTACTTC.

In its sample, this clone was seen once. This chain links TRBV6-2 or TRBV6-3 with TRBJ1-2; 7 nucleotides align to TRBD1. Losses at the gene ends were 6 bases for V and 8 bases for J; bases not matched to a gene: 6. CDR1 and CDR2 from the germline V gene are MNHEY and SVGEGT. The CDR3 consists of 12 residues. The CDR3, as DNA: TGTGCCAGCAGCCGGGACAGCCGGGGCTACACCTTC. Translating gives CASSRDSRGYTF.

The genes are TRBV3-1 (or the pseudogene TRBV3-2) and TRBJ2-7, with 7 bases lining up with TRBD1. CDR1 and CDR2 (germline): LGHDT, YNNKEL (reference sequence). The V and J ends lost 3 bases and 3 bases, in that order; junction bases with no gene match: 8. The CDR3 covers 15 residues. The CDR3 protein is CASSQTGRGIYEQYF. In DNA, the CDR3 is TGTGCCAGCAGCCAGACAGGGAGAGGCATCTACGAGCAGTACTTC.

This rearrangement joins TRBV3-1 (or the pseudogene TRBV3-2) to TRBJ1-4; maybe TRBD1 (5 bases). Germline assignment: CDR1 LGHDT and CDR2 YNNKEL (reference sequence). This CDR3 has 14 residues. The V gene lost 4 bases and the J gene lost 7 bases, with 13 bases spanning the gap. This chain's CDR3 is CASSLRAGREKLFF. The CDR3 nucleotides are TGTGCCAGCAGCCTACGGGCAGGGCGTGAAAAACTGTTTTTT.

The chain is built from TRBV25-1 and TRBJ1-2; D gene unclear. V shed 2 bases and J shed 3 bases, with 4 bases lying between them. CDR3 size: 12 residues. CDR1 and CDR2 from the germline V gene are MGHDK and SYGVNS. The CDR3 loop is CASSEIDYGYTF. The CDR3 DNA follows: TGTGCCAGCAGTGAAATCGACTATGGCTACACCTTC.

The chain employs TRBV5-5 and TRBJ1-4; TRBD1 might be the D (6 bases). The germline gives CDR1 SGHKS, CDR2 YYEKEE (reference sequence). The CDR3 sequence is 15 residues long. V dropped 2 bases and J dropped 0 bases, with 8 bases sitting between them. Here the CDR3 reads CASSLRGPTNEKLFF. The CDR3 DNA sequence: TGTGCCAGCAGCTTACGGGGGCCAACTAATGAAAAACTGTTTTTT.